The sequence of this T cell receptor beta chain was determined in a study of T cell repertoires in cytomegalovirus infection. About the research overall: An indication of both CMV infection and matching HLA type came from public TCR beta signatures.

The CDR3 consists of 13 residues. V lost 4 bases to trimming and J lost 5 bases; unmatched junction nucleotides: 6. Germline V gene lookup returns CDR1 SGHDT and CDR2 YYEEEE. A single record per CDR3 protein comes from TCRdb applying MiXCR to the reads. The sample has hundreds of thousands of distinct CDR3 sequences; 35% are singletons. Study-level results: CMV carriers having the relevant HLA were flagged by cumulative public TCR beta family frequency.

To note about this clonotype: Its antigen is undetermined.

The sequenced sample was PBMCs. The TCR sequence derives from a human donor in good health (CMV status not recorded). Some clones in this sample may be carry-over from other donors' samples. The chain recombines TRBV5-6 with TRBJ2-7; 7 bases map to TRBD1. The CDR3 DNA follows: TGTGCCAGCAGCCTCGACAGGGTAAACGAGCAGTACTTC. Protein product: CASSLDRVNEQYF. Supplemented by reference TRBV5-6 and TRBJ2-7, the full variable domain reads DAGVTQSPTHLIKTRGQQVTLRCSPKSGHDTVSWYQQALGQGPQFIFQYYEEEERQRGNFPDRFSGHQFPNYSSELNVNALLLGDSALYLCASSLDRVNEQYFGPGTRLTVT.